This T cell receptor (beta chain) emerged from a study of Ad26.COV2.S vaccination and SARS-CoV-2 variants (dated by TCRdb to the early 2020s). Regarding the study in general: Donors in the vaccine arm were drawn from COV1001, a multicentre, randomized, double-blind, placebo-controlled phase I-IIa trial testing Ad26.COV2.S in healthy adults. Ad26.COV2.S was administered intramuscularly at a dose of 5x10^10 or 1x10^11 viral particles, either as one shot or as two shots given 56 days apart. Throughout the experiments and outcome assessment, investigators stayed blinded to trial group allocation. TCRbeta repertoire sequencing was used to assess the specificity and breadth of SARS-CoV-2-reactive T cell receptors after Ad26.COV2.S vaccination. Participants in the trial were split at random into five groups of five each, receiving low-dose or high-dose Ad26.COV2.S once or twice, or else placebo on both occasions. The TCR-sequenced set comprised around 32 samples: approximately 19 Ad26.COV2.S vaccine recipients, 5 placebo recipients and 8 SARS-CoV-2 convalescent individuals. General study outcomes and caveats: Comparing responses between vaccine doses or regimens was not something the study was powered to do. According to the authors, total T cell responses may have been underestimated by the TCR breadth and depth analyses. Non-spike TCR breadth was comparable between vaccine and placebo recipients, consistent with the vaccine containing only spike. Spike-specific TCR breadth was higher in Ad26.COV2.S recipients than in placebo recipients (P = 0.0014). After vaccination, substantial breadth of spike-specific CD8+ and CD4+ T cell responses was reported.

TCRbeta CDR3 regions were sequenced with the immunoSEQ Assay. After extraction, genomic DNA underwent amplification by bias-controlled multiplex PCR, followed by high-throughput sequencing. On the study's bioinformatics: To quantify the absolute abundance of every unique TCRbeta CDR3 region, sequences were collapsed and filtered. T cell fraction was estimated by normalizing TCRbeta template counts to usable DNA, with usable DNA measured through amplification of reference genes found in all nucleated cells. Repertoire TCRs were annotated as SARS-CoV-2-specific when V gene, CDR3 amino acid sequence and J gene were exactly matched to a known reactive TCR set. MIRA supplied the reference SARS-CoV-2 TCR set, which was filtered for enrichment in COVID-19-positive ImmuneCODE repertoires so that public or cross-reactive TCRs were removed. Drawing on the MIRA antigens, annotated TCRs were analysed further at the level of specific ORF or position within ORF. Depth was the summed frequency of annotated unique rearrangements, while breadth was defined as annotated unique rearrangements over total unique productive rearrangements. Two-sided Wilcoxon rank-sum tests were used to compare TCR breadth between groups. This is the immuneACCESS table as TCRdb keeps it, with only in-frame sequences that have V and J called. A part of the clones is gone; compared with another copy, unresolved V genes explain less than half, and the rest is unexplained. V and J calls and clone size come straight from that table; D and trimming were deduced from the DNA. The table for this sample lists 300,000 to 400,000 clones; about nine tenths of them were counted only once. The ten largest clones take up about 3.5% of the sample.

The sample's treatment or condition label, in plain terms: over 15 received Ad26.COV2.S at low or high dose, single or two shots; five or six received placebo; per-sample allocation not given. For vaccine and placebo recipients, repertoires were sequenced using samples collected on day 63 after the first injection. In Cohort 1b, about two dozen adults aged 18-55 years were enrolled at a single site in Boston, USA, between 29 July and 7 August 2020. Ad26.COV2.S was a replication-incompetent adenovirus type 26 vector expressing a prefusion-stabilized SARS-CoV-2 spike protein from the original Wuhan strain. This clone was seen a handful of times. Its antigen remains unidentified. The record has no base qualities; no much larger clone is one base away. The sample holds other DNA sequences that translate to the same CDR3. Looking up the germline V gene yields CDR1 SQVTM and CDR2 ANQGSEA. The CDR3 starts with the cysteine, ends with the phenylalanine, and has 12 residues. Only the CDR3 DNA stays, 36 bases, in frame from base 1. Trimming removed 3 bases from V and 5 bases from J, leaving 10 bases between the germline ends.

The sequence was obtained from a person between 18 and 65 years old who received the Ad26.COV2.S COVID-19 vaccine or a placebo. The rearranged chain carries TRBV29-1 and TRBJ1-1; confidence is insufficient to name the D gene. The sequencing here drew on peripheral blood, taken in a trial of Ad26.COV2.S vaccine versus placebo. The CDR3 has the sequence CSVDGLGTEAFF. The DNA is TGCAGCGTTGACGGGTTAGGAACTGAAGCTTTCTTT.